A selection of T cell receptor beta chains follows, all from one sample in a study of control samples from healthy donors and cancer patients. Libraries were prepared by immunoSEQ multiplex PCR; TCRdb keeps only in-frame clonotypes and omits some of them. The sample holds fewer than 90,000 clones, around 95% seen once. Input material: blood. The source is a woman aged 40-49 years in good health. Each CDR3 is given with its conserved first and last residue. Each record gives: D gene, clone size, V gene, J gene, CDR3 protein, CDR3 DNA. A D gene is named only where the DNA matches it firmly. Clone size, where shown, is once, few, many, or a class for clones that have expanded.

>.|.|TRBV12-3/TRBV12-4|TRBJ1-2
CASSTDIGGYTF
TGTGCCAGCAGCACGGACATCGGCGGCTACACCTTC
>TRBD1|.|TRBV28|TRBJ1-3
CASSFPGTGDSGNTIYF
TGTGCCAGCAGTTTCCCCGGGACAGGGGACTCTGGAAACACCATATATTTT
>.|.|TRBV6-1|TRBJ2-1
CASSEAESSYNEQFF
TGTGCCAGCAGTGAGGCGGAGAGCTCCTACAATGAGCAGTTCTTC
>.|.|TRBV11-3|TRBJ1-3
CASSPRGGNTIYF
TGTGCCAGCAGCCCGAGGGGAGGAAACACCATATATTTT
>.|.|TRBV10-1|TRBJ2-3
CACADSDNTDTQYF
TGCGCCTGCGCGGACAGCGATAACACAGATACGCAGTATTTT
>.|.|TRBV3-1/TRBV3-2|TRBJ1-3
CASSQEGGNTIYF
TGTGCCAGCAGCCAAGAAGGCGGAAACACCATATATTTT
>.|.|TRBV5-4|TRBJ1-5
CASSFSWGSNQPQHF
TGTGCCAGCAGCTTCAGCTGGGGAAGCAATCAGCCCCAGCATTTT
>.|.|TRBV2|TRBJ1-2
CASSENGYGYTF
TGTGCCAGCAGTGAAAATGGATATGGCTACACCTTC
>.|.|TRBV5-4|TRBJ1-1
CASGLRGGDTEAFF
TGTGCCAGCGGACTTAGAGGGGGGGATACTGAAGCTTTCTTT
>.|once|TRBV19|TRBJ1-4
CASSFTGTPDEKLFF
TGTGCCAGTAGTTTCACCGGGACTCCTGATGAAAAACTGTTTTTT
>.|.|TRBV6-5|TRBJ1-5
CASSSHITQPQHF
TGTGCCAGCAGTTCCCACATTACGCAGCCCCAGCATTTT
>.|.|TRBV25-1|TRBJ2-3
CASSDYSTDTQYF
TGTGCCAGCAGTGATTATAGCACAGATACGCAGTATTTT
>TRBD2|.|TRBV2|TRBJ2-7
CASSDPSGTDEQYF
TGTGCCAGCAGTGACCCTAGCGGGACCGACGAGCAGTACTTC
>.|.|TRBV4-1|TRBJ2-5
CASSQPSGPKGGVQETQYF
TGCGCCAGCAGCCAACCATCAGGGCCCAAGGGGGGGGTGCAAGAGACCCAGTACTTC
>.|.|TRBV10-3|TRBJ2-5
CAISGQPAETQYF
TGTGCCATCAGTGGGCAGCCCGCCGAGACCCAGTACTTC
>.|once|TRBV5-4|TRBJ2-3
CASTPGAGSGDTQYF
TGTGCCAGCACCCCAGGGGCGGGGTCTGGAGATACGCAGTATTTT
>.|.|TRBV12-3/TRBV12-4|TRBJ1-1
CASTPHRRTEAFF
TGTGCCAGTACCCCTCACCGGCGTACTGAAGCTTTCTTT
>.|.|TRBV5-1|TRBJ2-1
CASSNYNEQFF
TGCGCCAGCAGCAACTACAATGAGCAGTTCTTC
>TRBD2|.|TRBV28|TRBJ2-3
CASSFLAGGSSDTQYF
TGTGCCAGCAGTTTTCTAGCGGGAGGTTCAAGTGATACGCAGTATTTT
>TRBD1|.|TRBV6-5|TRBJ1-3
CASSYSSGTAGNTIYF
TGTGCCAGCAGTTACTCGAGCGGGACAGCTGGAAACACCATATATTTT
>.|.|TRBV28|TRBJ2-2
CASSPPTGNTGELFF
TGTGCCAGCAGCCCTCCGACAGGGAACACCGGGGAGCTGTTTTTT
>.|.|TRBV2|TRBJ1-1
CASRSEVITEAFF
TGTGCCAGCAGGTCCGAAGTTATCACTGAAGCTTTCTTT
>TRBD2|.|TRBV5-1|TRBJ2-2
CASSLSTSGFTGELFF
TGCGCCAGCAGCTTGAGCACTAGCGGCTTTACCGGGGAGCTGTTTTTT
>TRBD1|.|TRBV3-1/TRBV3-2|TRBJ1-6
CASSHEQGAHPFSPLHF
TGTGCCAGCAGCCATGAACAGGGGGCGCACCCCTTCTCACCCCTCCACTTT
>.|.|TRBV6-5|TRBJ1-2
CASSYLAVDYGYTF
TGTGCCAGCAGTTACTTAGCAGTCGACTATGGCTACACCTTC
>TRBD1|.|TRBV2|TRBJ2-3
CASSGQGAGATQYF
TGTGCCAGCAGTGGACAGGGGGCGGGAGCTACGCAGTATTTT
>TRBD2|.|TRBV5-1|TRBJ2-7
CASSLGLAGTNEQYF
TGCGCCAGCAGCTTGGGACTAGCGGGAACAAACGAGCAGTACTTC
>.|.|TRBV6-2/TRBV6-3|TRBJ2-1
CASSSLARSYNEQFF
TGTGCCAGCAGTTCCCTAGCGCGCTCCTACAATGAGCAGTTCTTC
>.|.|TRBV11-2|TRBJ1-5
CASSLGQYSNQPQHF
TGTGCCAGCAGCTTAGGACAGTATAGCAATCAGCCCCAGCATTTT
>.|.|TRBV5-6|TRBJ1-2
CASSFNYGYTF
TGTGCCAGCAGCTTCAACTATGGCTACACCTTC
>TRBD1|.|TRBV5-1|TRBJ1-1
CASSSGQGATEAFF
TGCGCCAGCAGCTCCGGACAGGGGGCGACTGAAGCTTTCTTT
>.|.|TRBV14|TRBJ1-2
CASSARVDYGYTF
TGTGCCAGCAGCGCCAGGGTCGACTATGGCTACACCTTC
>.|.|TRBV7-9|TRBJ2-3
CASSFSGSTDTQYF
TGTGCCAGCAGCTTCAGCGGGAGCACAGATACGCAGTATTTT
>TRBD1|.|TRBV25-1|TRBJ1-2
CASKGGTGVSGYTF
TGTGCCAGCAAGGGGGGGACAGGCGTCTCTGGCTACACCTTC
>.|.|TRBV11-2|TRBJ1-1
CASSLAPMNTEAFF
TGTGCCAGCAGCTTAGCTCCCATGAACACTGAAGCTTTCTTT
>TRBD2|.|TRBV27|TRBJ2-1
CASSLSREGNEQFF
TGTGCCAGCAGTTTATCAAGGGAGGGCAATGAGCAGTTCTTC
>TRBD1|.|TRBV5-1|TRBJ2-2
CASSAQGTTGELFF
TGCGCCAGCAGCGCACAGGGGACCACCGGGGAGCTGTTTTTT
>.|.|TRBV11-1|TRBJ2-1
CASSFSGRRANEQFF
TGTGCCAGCAGCTTCAGCGGTAGGCGGGCCAATGAGCAGTTCTTC
>TRBD2|.|TRBV6-5|TRBJ2-1
CASSYSASGNEQFF
TGTGCCAGCAGTTACTCGGCTAGCGGCAATGAGCAGTTCTTC
>.|.|TRBV9|TRBJ1-4
CASSPPAGDEKLFF
TGTGCCAGCAGCCCACCGGCGGGGGATGAAAAACTGTTTTTT
>TRBD1|.|TRBV6-4|TRBJ1-5
CASSPGQGGSIGNQPQHF
TGTGCCAGCAGTCCGGGACAGGGGGGTTCTATAGGCAATCAGCCCCAGCATTTT
>TRBD2|.|TRBV2|TRBJ2-1
CASRAPGTSGGGEQFF
TGTGCCAGCAGGGCTCCCGGGACTAGCGGGGGCGGTGAGCAGTTCTTC
>.|.|TRBV18|TRBJ1-1
CASSPPQGKAEAFF
TGTGCCAGCTCACCTCCACAGGGAAAGGCTGAAGCTTTCTTT
>.|.|TRBV28|TRBJ1-1
CASRPQQNTEAFF
TGTGCCAGCAGACCTCAGCAGAACACTGAAGCTTTCTTT
>.|few|TRBV29-1|TRBJ1-1
CSVGRQPNTEAFF
TGCAGCGTTGGTCGTCAGCCGAACACTGAAGCTTTCTTT
>TRBD1|.|TRBV9|TRBJ1-3
CASSLDRAGNTIYF
TGTGCCAGCAGCCTCGACAGGGCTGGAAACACCATATATTTT
>.|.|TRBV7-9|TRBJ2-5
CASSLNIRGETQYF
TGTGCCAGCAGCTTAAATATCCGGGGAGAGACCCAGTACTTC
>.|once|TRBV9|TRBJ2-1
CASSVAGSFGNEQFF
TGTGCCAGCAGCGTAGCGGGTAGCTTTGGGAATGAGCAGTTCTTC
>.|.|TRBV9|TRBJ2-2
CASSVAPGELFF
TGTGCCAGCAGCGTAGCCCCCGGGGAGCTGTTTTTT
>TRBD2|.|TRBV5-5|TRBJ2-3
CASSLGTSGGTDTQYF
TGTGCCAGCAGCTTGGGGACTAGCGGGGGCACAGATACGCAGTATTTT
>.|.|TRBV18|TRBJ2-3
CASSPTATEGADTQYF
TGTGCCAGCTCACCAACCGCGACTGAGGGTGCAGATACGCAGTATTTT
>.|.|TRBV4-3|TRBJ1-2
CASSQGATAMGYTF
TGCGCCAGCAGCCAGGGGGCGACCGCTATGGGCTACACCTTC